These 32 T cell receptor beta chains were sequenced from one sample in a study of OX40 agonist ivuxolimab in advanced cancers. TCRdb keeps only in-frame clones here, not all; method: immunoSEQ multiplex PCR. The profile shows roughly 79,000 clones, roughly nine tenths of them singletons. Sequences were derived from CD4+ or CD8+ T cells sorted from blood, sampled in a trial of the OX40 agonist ivuxolimab. The source is an adult with an advanced solid tumor such as melanoma, head and neck, liver or kidney cancer.

J is TRBJ2-3 and V is TRBV6-5; unclear D gene. Germline lookup yields CDR1 MNHEY and CDR2 SVGAGI. The CDR3 spans 14 residues. V lost 2 bases to trimming and J lost 2 bases, with 8 bases between them. CDR3 sequence reads: CASSYPPPTDTQYF. CDR3 DNA: TGTGCCAGCAGTTACCCACCACCCACAGATACGCAGTATTTT.

This clone was seen once. This rearrangement joins TRBV10-3 to TRBJ2-3, with D perhaps assigned TRBD1 or TRBD2 (5 bases each). V was pared by 0 bases and J by 4 bases, with 14 bases between. Per the germline V gene, CDR1 is ENHRY and CDR2 is SYGVKD. The CDR3 contains 16 residues. The CDR3 spells CAISESSGRGADTQYF. CDR3 sequence (DNA): TGTGCCATCAGTGAGTCATCGGGGAGAGGGGCAGATACGCAGTATTTT.

The V call is TRBV7-2, the J call TRBJ1-3, with 10 bases that match TRBD1. The CDR3 has 16 residues. Germline V gene lookup returns CDR1 SGHTA and CDR2 FQGNSA. Trimming at V came to 5 bases and at J to 3 bases, leaving 7 bases not matched to a gene. The CDR3 here is CASSTRQGAIGNTIYF. The CDR3 DNA sequence: TGTGCCAGCAGCACCCGACAGGGGGCGATTGGAAACACCATATATTTT. The whole variable domain, remainder taken from reference TRBV7-2 and TRBJ1-3, is GAGVSQSPSNKVTEKGKDVELRCDPISGHTALYWYRQSLGQGLEFLIYFQGNSAPDKSGLPSDRFSAERTGGSVSTLTIQRTQQEDSAVYLCASSTRQGAIGNTIYFGEGSWLTVV.

The chain is built from TRBV5-6 and TRBJ2-2, with a weak D call TRBD2 (6 bases). V was shortened by 4 bases and J by 3 bases, with 7 bases between the two germline ends. Germline V gene sequence: CDR1 SGHDT, CDR2 YYEEEE. The length of the CDR3 is 13 residues. CDR3 DNA sequence: TGTGCCAGCAGCAGGGACTACACCGGGGAGCTGTTTTTT. Its protein is CASSRDYTGELFF.

The chain recombines TRBV28 with TRBJ2-7; 10 bases match TRBD2. The trim removed 6 bases at V and 2 bases at J, leaving 7 bases unmatched. In germline, CDR1 is MDHEN, CDR2 SYDVKM. CDR3 size: 15 residues. The CDR3 sequence: CASSFSSGSTYEQYF. In DNA form, the CDR3 reads TGTGCCAGCAGCTTTTCTAGCGGGAGCACCTACGAGCAGTACTTC.

V gene TRBV5-1 combines with J gene TRBJ1-1; D is possibly TRBD1 (5 bases). The CDR3 consists of 16 residues. The germline gives CDR1 SGHRS, CDR2 YFSETQ. V gave up 0 bases and J gave up 3 bases, with 15 bases separating them. This CDR3 is CASSLAGAGGDTEAFF. The CDR3 bases are TGCGCCAGCAGCTTGGCGGGCGCAGGAGGGGACACTGAAGCTTTCTTT.

CDR3 sequence reads: CASSQGERREVYNEQFF. CDR3 coding DNA: TGCGCCAGCAGCCAAGGGGAACGGCGGGAGGTTTACAATGAGCAGTTCTTC. V is TRBV4-1 and J is TRBJ2-1, with 8 bases aligning to TRBD2. The V gene end was trimmed by 1 base and the J gene end by 4 bases; junction bases not matched to a gene: 9. Germline V gene data show CDR1 as MGHRA and CDR2 as YSYEKL. The CDR3 spans 17 residues.

The chain has TRBV27 and TRBJ2-2; D uncertain. The V and J ends lost 8 bases and 6 bases respectively, with 7 bases between them. From germline, CDR1 is MNHEY and CDR2 SMNVEV (reference sequence). CDR3 size: 11 residues. CDR3 coding DNA: TGTGCCAGCCACTCCCCCGGGGAGCTGTTTTTT. This translates into CASHSPGELFF.

The chain employs TRBV7-2 and TRBJ1-2; the match to TRBD1 covers 12 bases. The CDR3 loop spans 16 amino acids. V shed 5 bases and J 2 bases; nucleotides not matched to a gene: 6. Per the germline V gene, CDR1 is SGHTA and CDR2 is FQGNSA. The CDR3 spells CASSERDRGRNYGYTF. CDR3 in DNA: TGTGCCAGCAGCGAACGGGACAGGGGGCGGAACTATGGCTACACCTTC.

The gene calls are TRBV15 and TRBJ2-7; no definite D call. V gave up 4 bases and J gave up 2 bases, with 15 bases separating them. This CDR3 has 15 amino acids. The V gene's germline CDR1 is LNHNV and CDR2 YYDKDF (reference sequence). Here the CDR3 reads CATSTLSTIAYEQYF. The CDR3 DNA is TGTGCCACCAGCACCTTATCTACCATAGCCTACGAGCAGTACTTC.

The V call is TRBV15, the J call TRBJ2-7; 9 nucleotides agree with TRBD2. The V gene's germline CDR1 is LNHNV and CDR2 YYDKDF (reference sequence). J gave up 2 bases and V 0 bases, and 8 bases lay outside the gene matches. The CDR3 has 17 residues. The CDR3 region is CATSREPRAGGPYEQYF. The CDR3, as DNA: TGTGCCACCAGCAGAGAGCCGAGGGCGGGAGGGCCCTACGAGCAGTACTTC.

The J gene is TRBJ2-1, the V gene TRBV19; 10 bases align to TRBD2. The V gene end was trimmed by 1 base and the J gene end by 9 bases; junction bases not matched to a gene: 3. Germline lookup yields CDR1 LNHDA and CDR2 SQIVND (reference sequence). The CDR3 contains 14 residues. CDR3 amino acids: CASSIVAGGGEQFF. The CDR3 DNA follows: TGTGCCAGTAGTATAGTAGCGGGAGGCGGTGAGCAGTTCTTC.

The genes are TRBV5-1 and TRBJ2-3; 8 bases align to TRBD2. J gave up 4 bases and V 7 bases, and 5 bases lay outside the gene matches. In germline, CDR1 is SGHRS, CDR2 YFSETQ. CDR3 size: 13 residues. The CDR3 region is CASARGGPDTQYF. CDR3 coding DNA: TGCGCCAGCGCCCGGGGGGGGCCAGATACGCAGTATTTT.

This clone was seen just once. V usage is TRBV6-1 and J usage is TRBJ2-1; TRBD2 is a possible D gene (5 bases). CDR1 is MNHNS, CDR2 SASEGT, per germline. Trimming shortened V by 2 bases and J by 2 bases, and 10 bases separated the two germline ends. This CDR3 contains 15 residues. CDR3 amino acids: CASSEQTGTYNEQFF. The CDR3, as DNA: TGTGCCAGCAGTGAACAAACGGGGACCTACAATGAGCAGTTCTTC.

This sequence joins TRBV11-3 and TRBJ2-7; D not resolved. Trimming pared 2 bases from V and 7 bases from J, leaving 15 bases between. Looked up from germline, CDR1 is SGHNT and CDR2 is YENEEA. CDR3 size: 14 residues. CDR3 in DNA: TGTGCCAGCAGCTTAAAGGCGGTGTATGGGGAGCAGTACTTC. Translated: CASSLKAVYGEQYF.

The genes are TRBV6-5 and TRBJ1-1; no clear D. The germline CDR1 and CDR2 sequences are MNHEY and SVGAGI. The CDR3 covers 12 residues. V dropped 5 bases and J dropped 6 bases, with 10 bases sitting between them. In DNA form, the CDR3 reads TGTGCCAGCAGTCACCTGGGTGCTGAAGCTTTCTTT. It yields the protein CASSHLGAEAFF.

The chain employs TRBV6-5 and TRBJ1-1; 12 nucleotides agree with TRBD1. The germline V gene encodes CDR1 MNHEY and CDR2 SVGAGI. The V gene end was trimmed by 6 bases and the J gene end by 11 bases; junction bases not matched to a gene: 7. CDR3 size: 13 residues. The CDR3 DNA reads as TGTGCCAGCAGCCGAGGGACAGGGGGCTTGGCTTTCTTT. Translating gives CASSRGTGGLAFF.

V is TRBV28 and J is TRBJ1-2; TRBD1 matches 9 bases. Germline CDR1 reads MDHEN; CDR2 reads SYDVKM. There are 15 residues in the CDR3. V shed 4 bases, J shed 5 bases, and the junction held 8 bases outside the gene matches. The CDR3 loop reads CASSSGTGFVYGYTF. The CDR3 DNA follows: TGTGCCAGCAGTTCCGGGACAGGGTTTGTTTATGGCTACACCTTC.

This sequence joins TRBV7-3 and TRBJ1-1; the D is unclear. Germline lookup yields CDR1 SGHTA and CDR2 FQGTGA. This CDR3 contains 14 residues. The germline V and J ends were trimmed by 5 bases and 4 bases, with 14 bases remaining between them. CDR3 sequence reads: CASSQHPLGTEAFF. The CDR3 nucleotides are TGTGCCAGCAGCCAACATCCCTTGGGCACTGAAGCTTTCTTT.

This rearrangement joins TRBV30 to TRBJ2-5; no definite D call. Per germline, CDR1 GTSNPN and CDR2 SVGIG (reference sequence). The CDR3 has 14 residues. The V gene lost 3 bases and the J gene lost 5 bases, with 16 bases spanning the gap. The CDR3 DNA follows: TGTGCCTGGAGGATATCGGCTGCGAAGGAGACCCAGTACTTC. This translates into CAWRISAAKETQYF.

The chain uses TRBV6-6 and TRBJ2-2; D gene ambiguous. Looked up from germline, CDR1 is MNHNY and CDR2 is SVGAGI (reference sequence). The CDR3 runs to 13 residues. V lost 0 bases and J 6 bases, leaving 5 bases between the germline ends. The CDR3 loop reads CASSYSGSGELFF. CDR3 nucleotide sequence: TGTGCCAGCAGTTACTCCGGTTCCGGGGAGCTGTTTTTT.

J is TRBJ1-1 and V is TRBV6-5; 9 bases match TRBD1. The germline V gene has CDR1 MNHEY and CDR2 SVGAGI. The V gene end was trimmed by 7 bases and the J gene end by 5 bases; junction bases not matched to a gene: 5. The CDR3 has 13 amino acids. Written as DNA, the CDR3 is TGTGCCAGCACCCCGACAGGGGGAACTGAAGCTTTCTTT. Its translation is CASTPTGGTEAFF.

This sequence joins TRBV28 and TRBJ1-2; 7 nucleotides line up with TRBD1. This CDR3 is built from 13 residues. The germline V gene has CDR1 MDHEN and CDR2 SYDVKM. Trimming removed 4 bases from V and 4 bases from J; junction bases left unmatched: 3. The CDR3, as DNA: TGTGCCAGCAGTTCGAGGGGGCTCTATGGCTACACCTTC. This codes for CASSSRGLYGYTF.

V is TRBV28 and J is TRBJ1-1, with 7 bases identical to TRBD1. The CDR3 extends over 13 amino acids. J lost 5 bases, V lost 5 bases, and 5 bases had no gene match. CDR1 is MDHEN and CDR2 is SYDVKM in the germline V gene. The DNA of the CDR3 is TGTGCCAGCAGTCGACAGGGATGGACTGAAGCTTTCTTT. It codes for CASSRQGWTEAFF.

The gene calls are TRBV5-3 and TRBJ1-5; the D gene is possibly TRBD1 (5 bases). TRBV5-3 has ORF status, its function being uncertain. The CDR3 spans 14 residues. V gave up 4 bases and J gave up 4 bases, with 12 bases separating them. CDR3 sequence: CARSPRGGNQPQHF. The CDR3 bases are TGTGCCAGAAGCCCGCGGGGGGGAAATCAGCCCCAGCATTTT.

The rearrangement links TRBV19 to TRBJ1-5; the D gene is possibly TRBD1 (6 bases). The V gene's germline CDR1 is LNHDA and CDR2 SQIVND (reference sequence). The CDR3 runs to 15 residues. V gave up 0 bases and J gave up 6 bases, with 12 bases separating them. CDR3 nucleotides: TGTGCCAGTAGTATAGACCCACAGGGTCGTCAGCCCCAGCATTTT. It specifies CASSIDPQGRQPQHF.

The J gene is TRBJ2-3, the V gene TRBV5-4, with no clear D. The CDR3 has 15 amino acids. V lost 4 bases, J lost 6 bases, and 18 bases lay in between. Germline lookup yields CDR1 SGHNT and CDR2 YYREEE (reference sequence). The CDR3 is CASSLPVGGRDTQYF. The CDR3 nucleotides are TGTGCCAGCAGCCTGCCAGTTGGCGGTCGGGATACGCAGTATTTT.

To note about this clone: This specimen includes other DNA sequences encoding the same CDR3. J is TRBJ2-5 and V is TRBV30; 11 nucleotides match TRBD2. Germline V gene lookup returns CDR1 GTSNPN and CDR2 SVGIG (reference sequence). V gave up 0 bases and J gave up 4 bases; unmatched junction bases: 1. The CDR3 covers 14 residues. The CDR3 DNA is TGTGCCTGGAGTGTAGGACTAGCGGGAGAGACCCAGTACTTC. Its protein product is CAWSVGLAGETQYF.

The chain joins TRBV5-1 to TRBJ2-3; D possibly corresponds to TRBD2 (5 bases). The CDR3 contains 16 residues. The ends were cut back, 4 bases at V and 6 bases at J, with 21 bases in the middle. CDR1 and CDR2 from the germline V gene are SGHRS and YFSETQ. The CDR3 DNA is TGCGCCAGCAGCGGAGGTGGACGAGTTAGGGCCGATACGCAGTATTTT. Translation: CASSGGGRVRADTQYF.

This sequence joins TRBV7-2 and TRBJ2-1, with D perhaps being TRBD1 or TRBD2 (5 bases each). The CDR3 has 15 amino acids. Per the germline V gene, CDR1 is SGHTA and CDR2 is FQGNSA. Trimming cost V 5 bases and J 5 bases, with 16 bases left between them. CDR3 region: CASSKMSGSNNEQFF. The CDR3 bases are TGTGCCAGCAGCAAAATGTCAGGGAGCAACAATGAGCAGTTCTTC.

Only one count was recorded for this clone. The V and J genes are TRBV7-2 and TRBJ1-2; 8 positions agree with TRBD1. Germline-derived CDR1 and CDR2 are SGHTA and FQGNSA. This CDR3 is built from 14 residues. With 5 bases clipped from V and 1 base from J, the junction kept 3 bases outside the gene matches. DNA for the CDR3: TGTGCCAGCAGCCTTGGACAGGGTAACTATGGCTACACCTTC. Protein: CASSLGQGNYGYTF. Full variable domain (outside the CDR3, taken from reference TRBV7-2 and TRBJ1-2): GAGVSQSPSNKVTEKGKDVELRCDPISGHTALYWYRQSLGQGLEFLIYFQGNSAPDKSGLPSDRFSAERTGGSVSTLTIQRTQQEDSAVYLCASSLGQGNYGYTFGSGTRLTVV.

V gene TRBV4-1 combines with J gene TRBJ2-7; 11 nucleotides line up with TRBD2. CDR1 and CDR2 (germline): MGHRA, YSYEKL. The CDR3 has 19 amino acids. V dropped 0 bases and J dropped 4; count of bases not matched to a gene: 14. CDR3 sequence: CASSQDPLAGGGFLYEQYF. CDR3 bases: TGCGCCAGCAGCCAAGATCCGCTAGCGGGAGGTGGTTTCTTGTACGAGCAGTACTTC.